The T cell receptor beta chain described here comes from a study of T-cell reconstitution after alpha-beta-depleted transplantation in children. At least ten counts were recorded for this clonotype. Unique molecular identifiers were built into the TCRbeta library. TCRdb reprocessed the PCR reads via MiXCR and lists one record per CDR3 protein. The sample yields around 680,000 distinct CDR3 sequences, approximately 17% seen once. V was cut by 3 bases and J by 1 base, with 12 bases left in between. The CDR3 extends over 15 amino acids. Germline CDR1 ENHRY, CDR2 SYGVKD. The sequenced sample was PBMCs from the stem cell graft donor, obtained from the stem cell graft. This rearrangement joins TRBV10-3 to TRBJ1-1, with D perhaps matching TRBD1 (5 bases). This TCR was sampled from a human donor who donated a stem cell graft to a child with acute myeloid leukemia. CDR3 sequence reads: CAISDTPGPNTEAFF. The CDR3 region has the DNA TGTGCCATCAGTGATACGCCGGGGCCGAACACTGAAGCTTTCTTT.